These T cell receptor beta chains were read from a single sample in a study of cytomegalovirus exposure and HLA in healthy donors. Some clones are missing from TCRdb's copy, which holds only in-frame ones; the method was immunoSEQ multiplex PCR. The sample shows fewer than 150,000 clones, around 77% of them seen only once. Material for sequencing was PBMCs. The receptors originated from a man aged 50-59 years in good health and CMV-seronegative. CDR3s include the opening cysteine and the closing phenylalanine or tryptophan. The D gene is left open where the match is weak. A clone size is listed for some rows: how often the clone was seen (once, few, many), or a class if it is expanded.

TRBD1 | TRBJ1-4 | once | TRBV4-1 | TGCGCCAGCAGCCGAGCCCGGACAGGAAATAATGAAAAACTGTTTTTT | CASSRARTGNNEKLFF
- | TRBJ2-7 | - | TRBV2 | TGTGCCAGCAGTACAGGGCAGAGCTCCTACGAGCAGTACTTC | CASSTGQSSYEQYF
TRBD1 | TRBJ1-5 | - | TRBV5-1 | TGCGCCAGCAGCCCCGGGGACAGGGCGGGCAATCAGCCCCAGCATTTT | CASSPGDRAGNQPQHF
TRBD1 | TRBJ1-5 | - | TRBV28 | TGTGCCAGCAGTCCCGGGACAGGGGGCTTTGGTAATCAGCCCCAGCATTTT | CASSPGTGGFGNQPQHF
- | TRBJ1-1 | - | TRBV9 | TGTGCCAGCAGCGTAGAAGCCACTGAAGCTTTCTTT | CASSVEATEAFF
TRBD1 | TRBJ1-1 | - | TRBV28 | TGTGCCAGCAGTACCGAAAAACAGGGGGCGCGGAACACTGAAGCTTTCTTT | CASSTEKQGARNTEAFF
TRBD1 | TRBJ1-2 | - | TRBV11-2 | TGTGCCAGCAGCCGGGACAGTAACTATGGCTACACCTTC | CASSRDSNYGYTF
- | TRBJ1-1 | - | TRBV25-1 | TGTGCCAGCAGTCACAGTAACACTGAAGCTTTCTTT | CASSHSNTEAFF
- | TRBJ1-4 | - | TRBV7-9 | TGTGCCAGCAGCTTAGGAGCCTCTGCAAATGAAAAACTGTTTTTT | CASSLGASANEKLFF
- | TRBJ2-1 | - | TRBV7-2 | TGTGCCAGCAGCTTAGCTCGGGATGAGCAGTTCTTC | CASSLARDEQFF
- | TRBJ2-7 | few | TRBV2 | TGTGCCAGCAGTCAGGGGATCTCCTACGAGCAGTACTTC | CASSQGISYEQYF
- | TRBJ1-5 | - | TRBV2 | TGTGCCAGCAGGACGGAACAGATGGGCAATCAGCCCCAGCATTTT | CASRTEQMGNQPQHF
- | TRBJ1-5 | - | TRBV7-8 | TGTGCCAGCAGTGTGAGGGCGACACAGCCCCAGCATTTT | CASSVRATQPQHF
- | TRBJ1-1 | few | TRBV5-1 | TGCGCCAGCAGCTTCAGTTCGAACACTGAAGCTTTCTTT | CASSFSSNTEAFF
- | TRBJ1-1 | - | TRBV7-2 | TGTGCCAGCAGCTTAGTATACAGGGACACTGAAGCTTTCTTT | CASSLVYRDTEAFF
- | TRBJ1-5 | - | TRBV19 | TGTGCCAGTACCGCCGATTTGGGGGCGGGTAGCAATCAGCCCCAGCATTTT | CASTADLGAGSNQPQHF
- | TRBJ1-1 | - | TRBV19 | TGTGCCAGTACGCCGAGTAGCGGGCAGCCGAACACTGAAGCTTTCTTT | CASTPSSGQPNTEAFF
TRBD1 | TRBJ1-5 | - | TRBV19 | TGTGCCAGTAGTCAATCCAAAGGGGGCGACAATCAGCCCCAGCATTTT | CASSQSKGGDNQPQHF
TRBD1 | TRBJ2-7 | - | TRBV28 | TGTGCCAGCAGATCCCCGGGACAGGAGAAAAACGAGCAGTACTTC | CASRSPGQEKNEQYF
TRBD1 | TRBJ2-7 | - | TRBV28 | TGTGCCAGCAGTTCCAGGGGACAGGTCATCTTC | CASSSRGQVIF
TRBD2 | TRBJ2-3 | - | TRBV5-6 | TGTGCCAGCAGCGCGGCCGGGACTAGAACAGATACGCAGTATTTT | CASSAAGTRTDTQYF
TRBD1 | TRBJ1-1 | - | TRBV27 | TGTGCCAGCAGGCGAGCACAGGGGCAGGTCACTGAAGCTTTCTTT | CASRRAQGQVTEAFF
- | TRBJ2-7 | - | TRBV5-1 | TGCGCCAGCAGCTTGGTTACGGACAGTTATTACGAGCAGTACTTC | CASSLVTDSYYEQYF
TRBD1 | TRBJ1-2 | - | TRBV30 | TGTGCCTGGAGTCGACAGGGGGCAGGATATGGCTACACCTTC | CAWSRQGAGYGYTF
TRBD1 | TRBJ1-3 | few | TRBV6-5 | TGTGCCAGCAGCGTTCACAGGGGAGCTGGAAACACCATATATTTT | CASSVHRGAGNTIYF
TRBD1 | TRBJ1-4 | - | TRBV27 | TGTGCCAGCAGTTTATCCCGGACAGGGAAGAATGAAAAACTGTTTTTT | CASSLSRTGKNEKLFF
TRBD1 | TRBJ2-3 | - | TRBV18 | TGTGCCAGCTCACCGGGACAGGGGGCGAAGGCTAGCACAGATACGCAGTATTTT | CASSPGQGAKASTDTQYF
TRBD2 | TRBJ2-1 | - | TRBV7-7 | TGTGCTAGCAGCTCGGACGCGGGAGCTCGTCAGTTCTTC | CASSSDAGARQFF
- | TRBJ1-1 | - | TRBV30 | TGTGCCTGGAGTTGGCGGACAGCCCTGAACACTGAAGCTTTCTTT | CAWSWRTALNTEAFF
- | TRBJ1-1 | - | TRBV7-9 | TGTGCCAGCAGCTTAGCCAATAACATGAACACTGAAGCTTTCTTT | CASSLANNMNTEAFF
TRBD1 | TRBJ2-5 | - | TRBV11-3 | TGTGCCAGCAGCTCAGGGACAGGGAAAGAGACCCAGTACTTC | CASSSGTGKETQYF
TRBD1 | TRBJ2-3 | few | TRBV7-8 | TGTGCCAGCAGCCCTGCCTACAGGGGCCCGGGGGATACGCAGTATTTT | CASSPAYRGPGDTQYF
- | TRBJ1-3 | - | TRBV28 | TGTGCCAGCAGTCCAGGGGTCGTGGGTGGAAACACCATATATTTT | CASSPGVVGGNTIYF
- | TRBJ2-7 | once | TRBV27 | TGTGCCAGCAGTTTATCGTGGCAGTTAAGTGAGCAGTACTTC | CASSLSWQLSEQYF
- | TRBJ2-7 | - | TRBV5-4 | TGTGCCAGCAGCGTCGGGGGGCGCGTAGACGAGCAGTACTTC | CASSVGGRVDEQYF